This paragraph covers one TCR beta chain sequence. The data were obtained in a study of blood T cell repertoires in COVID-19. The age range of participants was about 18 to 100 years, with residence in about two dozen US areas. Up to 2 weeks before entering the study, exposed participants had met a COVID-19 case. This CDR3 spans 14 amino acids. V lost 8 bases and J lost 2; bases outside the gene matches: 9. The germline gives CDR1 LNHDA, CDR2 SQIVND (reference sequence). Libraries were prepared by immunoSEQ multiplex PCR; TCRdb keeps only in-frame clonotypes and omits some of them. Found here are 250,000 to 300,000 clones, around nine tenths of them singletons; the top ten hold 2.9%.

The receptor's source is a woman aged 50 to 60 who had been exposed to COVID-19. Specimen: PBMCs or T cells enriched from blood (not recorded which). The V call is TRBV19, the J call TRBJ2-7, with 7 bases aligning to TRBD1. The CDR3, as DNA: TGTGCCAGTTCCCACCGGGACAGACCCTACGAGCAGTACTTC. Its translation: CASSHRDRPYEQYF.